The 23 T cell receptor beta chains below come from one sample, sequenced in a study of Ad26.COV2.S vaccination and SARS-CoV-2 variants. As to treatment: around 19 received Ad26.COV2.S at low or high dose, single or two shots; roughly 5 received placebo; per-sample allocation not given. On day 63 after the first injection, vaccine and placebo recipients gave samples. Sequencing was performed with immunoSEQ multiplex PCR; in TCRdb, only in-frame clones are kept and a portion is missing. The table lists hundreds of thousands of clones, 80% to 95% of them singletons. Sequenced material: peripheral blood, taken in a trial of Ad26.COV2.S vaccine versus placebo. Receptors originate from a person aged 18-65 years who received the Ad26.COV2.S COVID-19 vaccine or a placebo.

V is TRBV5-8 and J is TRBJ2-7; D gene unclear. The CDR3 loop spans 12 amino acids. Germline CDR1 SGHTS, CDR2 YDEGEE. With 2 bases removed from V and 3 bases from J, the gap between germline ends came to 6 bases. The CDR3 loop is CASSFHLYEQYF. The DNA for the CDR3 is TGTGCCAGCAGCTTCCATCTCTACGAGCAGTACTTC.

This chain uses TRBV7-2 with TRBJ2-5; D is tentatively TRBD1 or TRBD2 (5 bases each). The CDR3 has 16 amino acids. Germline CDR1 SGHTA, CDR2 FQGNSA. Trimming left V 0 bases short and J 1 base short, with 12 bases between. The CDR3 is CASSLAQGPGQETQYF. DNA for the CDR3: TGTGCCAGCAGCTTAGCCCAGGGACCGGGCCAAGAGACCCAGTACTTC.

This chain uses TRBV27 with TRBJ1-1; TRBD1 might be the D (5 bases). The V and J ends lost 2 bases and 5 bases respectively, with 12 bases between them. The CDR3 consists of 14 residues. CDR1 and CDR2 (germline): MNHEY, SMNVEV (reference sequence). CDR3 protein: CASSLRGRVTEAFF. Written as DNA, the CDR3 is TGTGCCAGCAGTTTAAGGGGCAGGGTGACTGAAGCTTTCTTT.

The rearrangement joins TRBV5-1 to TRBJ2-5; D remains unclear. Germline V gene sequence: CDR1 SGHRS, CDR2 YFSETQ. The V and J ends lost 4 bases and 5 bases respectively, with 9 bases between them. The CDR3 is 12 residues long. CDR3 coding DNA: TGCGCCAGCAGCGGGGTCAGGGAGACCCAGTACTTC. Protein product: CASSGVRETQYF. Complete variable domain (other parts from reference TRBV5-1 and TRBJ2-5): KAGVTQTPRYLIKTRGQQVTLSCSPISGHRSVSWYQQTPGQGLQFLFEYFSETQRNKGNFPGRFSGRQFSNSRSEMNVSTLELGDSALYLCASSGVRETQYFGPGTRLLVL.

This clone was counted a single time. The J gene is TRBJ1-1, the V gene TRBV30; possibly TRBD1 for D (6 bases). Germline CDR1 GTSNPN, CDR2 SVGIG (reference sequence). This CDR3 has 13 residues. V lost 6 bases and J lost 0, with 11 bases in between. In DNA, the CDR3 is TGTGCCTGTACAGGGAATCTGAACACTGAAGCTTTCTTT. Translation gives CACTGNLNTEAFF.

The CDR3 sequence: CASSVRGMNTEAFF. The DNA for the CDR3 is TGTGCCAGCAGCGTCAGGGGGATGAACACTGAAGCTTTCTTT. The rearrangement links TRBV9 to TRBJ1-1; 7 bases match TRBD1. This CDR3 spans 14 amino acids. V lost 2 bases, J lost 0 bases, and 1 base stayed unmatched. Germline V gives CDR1 SGDLS, CDR2 YYNGEE.

The CDR3, as DNA: TGTGCCAGCAGCCCGGGACCAATAAGTGAGCAGTTCTTC. Translation gives CASSPGPISEQFF. The rearrangement joins TRBV7-3 to TRBJ2-1; D tentatively fits TRBD1 or TRBD2 (5 bases each). CDR1 is SGHTA, CDR2 FQGTGA, per germline. V shed 5 bases and J shed 9 bases, with 14 bases lying between them. CDR3 length: 13 amino acids.

This clone has a single count. The gene calls are TRBV15 and TRBJ2-1, with 10 bases fitting TRBD2. This CDR3 has 16 amino acids. CDR1 and CDR2 from the germline V gene are LNHNV and YYDKDF (reference sequence). The V and J ends lost 0 bases and 4 bases, in that order; junction bases with no gene match: 3. The CDR3 DNA sequence: TGTGCCACCAGCAGAGATCTACTAGCGGGGTACAATGAGCAGTTCTTC. It encodes CATSRDLLAGYNEQFF. Full variable domain (rest looked up from reference TRBV15 and TRBJ2-1): DAMVIQNPRYQVTQFGKPVTLSCSQTLNHNVMYWYQQKSSQAPKLLFHYYDKDFNNEADTPDNFQSRRPNTSFCFLDIRSPGLGDTAMYLCATSRDLLAGYNEQFFGPGTRLTVL.

The CDR3 region has the DNA TGTGCCATCAGTGCGGGGGCTGGAAACACCATATATTTT. The encoded protein is CAISAGAGNTIYF. The chain joins TRBV10-3 to TRBJ1-3, with D possibly being TRBD1 (5 bases). Trimming removed 4 bases at V and 2 bases at J, with 6 bases between. CDR1 is ENHRY, CDR2 SYGVKD, per germline. The CDR3 spans 13 residues.

The chain recombines TRBV30 with TRBJ1-5; a weak D match, TRBD1 (5 bases). The CDR3 totals 13 residues. Germline V CDR1 and CDR2: GTSNPN, SVGIG (reference sequence). V was cut by 2 bases and J by 4 bases, with 9 bases left in between. The CDR3 nucleotides are TGTGCCTGGAGTCCGACAGTTAATCAGCCCCAGCATTTT. Translation: CAWSPTVNQPQHF.

This chain links TRBV5-6 with TRBJ2-5, with no clear D. The CDR3 contains 16 residues. Germline values: CDR1 SGHDT, CDR2 YYEEEE. The V and J ends lost 0 bases and 5 bases respectively, with 17 bases between them. CDR3 bases: TGTGCCAGCAGCTTGGAGGTCGGTCAGGTGGCGGAGACCCAGTACTTC. It encodes CASSLEVGQVAETQYF.

The chain is built from TRBV12-5 and TRBJ2-2; D is possibly TRBD1 (5 bases). The germline V gene encodes CDR1 LGHNT and CDR2 FRNRAP. V dropped 1 base and J dropped 3 bases, with 21 bases sitting between them. The CDR3 extends over 19 amino acids. The CDR3 reads CASGLGLITGRLDTGELFF. The CDR3 DNA reads TGTGCTAGTGGTTTGGGACTTATTACAGGAAGGTTGGACACCGGGGAGCTGTTTTTT.

The rearrangement uses TRBV3-1 (or the pseudogene TRBV3-2) and TRBJ2-3; D unclear. V was pared by 3 bases and J by 0 bases, with 7 bases between. This CDR3 has 14 amino acids. CDR1 is LGHDT, CDR2 YNNKEL, per germline (reference sequence). CDR3 DNA: TGTGCCAGCAGCCAGGGTCCGAGCACAGATACGCAGTATTTT. Protein: CASSQGPSTDTQYF.

The chain couples TRBV7-9 to TRBJ1-2; D unclear. V lost 4 bases and J lost 8, with 14 bases in between. CDR3 size: 13 residues. In germline, CDR1 is SEHNR, CDR2 FQNEAQ (reference sequence). In DNA, the CDR3 is TGTGCCAGCAGCTCCCTAACTCACAAGGGCTACACCTTC. It translates to CASSSLTHKGYTF.

A single count supports this clone. V is TRBV7-9 and J is TRBJ1-1, with D unclear. Looked up from germline, CDR1 is SEHNR and CDR2 is FQNEAQ (reference sequence). The CDR3 contains 11 residues. V lost 4 bases and J lost 8, with 8 bases in between. CDR3 residues: CASSSSGEAFF. The CDR3 nucleotides are TGTGCCAGCAGCTCATCCGGGGAAGCTTTCTTT.

This chain uses TRBV20-1 with TRBJ2-7; TRBD1 might be the D (7 bases). The germline V gene has CDR1 DFQATT and CDR2 SNEGSKA (reference sequence). The CDR3 consists of 16 residues. V dropped 6 bases and J dropped 4 bases, with 25 bases sitting between them. CDR3 nucleotide sequence: TGCAGTGCCAGTGGGGGGATCCGACAGGGACTGTACGAGCAGTACTTC. Encoded protein: CSASGGIRQGLYEQYF.

This clone was found a few times. The V gene is TRBV27, the J gene TRBJ1-5, with unresolved D. Germline V gene sequence: CDR1 MNHEY, CDR2 SMNVEV (reference sequence). V lost 2 bases to trimming and J lost 4 bases, with 6 bases between them. The CDR3 has 13 amino acids. CDR3 protein: CASSLNHNQPQHF. The CDR3 DNA reads TGTGCCAGCAGTTTAAACCATAATCAGCCCCAGCATTTT.

The gene calls are TRBV19 and TRBJ1-4; D call uncertain. The germline V gene encodes CDR1 LNHDA and CDR2 SQIVND (reference sequence). Trimming removed 5 bases from V and 6 bases from J, with 13 bases in between. The CDR3 totals 14 residues. The CDR3 DNA reads TGTGCCAGTAGTTTGGCAGCGGCGCATGAAAAACTGTTTTTT. Protein sequence: CASSLAAAHEKLFF.

The gene calls are TRBV7-9 and TRBJ2-7, with TRBD2 as a possible D gene (6 bases). The CDR3 spans 13 residues. The V gene lost 5 bases and the J gene lost 1 base, with 9 bases spanning the gap. Germline loops: CDR1 SEHNR, CDR2 FQNEAQ (reference sequence). This CDR3 is CASSRGASYEQYF. CDR3 in DNA: TGTGCCAGCAGCCGCGGGGCTTCCTACGAGCAGTACTTC.

In DNA form, the CDR3 reads TGTGCCAGCTCACCCTCAGGGGGGGCTTCAGAGACCCAGTACTTC. Its protein is CASSPSGGASETQYF. The rearrangement joins TRBV18 to TRBJ2-5; D could derive from TRBD1 or TRBD2 (7 bases each). Germline V gene sequence: CDR1 KGHSH, CDR2 LQKENI. The CDR3 is 15 amino acids. V was clipped by 3 bases and J by 4 bases, with 15 bases between them. Based on the CDR3 plus reference TRBV18 and TRBJ2-5, the full variable domain is NAGVMQNPRHLVRRRGQEARLRCSPMKGHSHVYWYRQLPEEGLKFMVYLQKENIIDESGMPKERFSAEFPKEGPSILRIQQVVRGDSAAYFCASSPSGGASETQYFGPGTRLLVL.

The chain is built from TRBV7-2 and TRBJ2-5, with D possibly TRBD2 on 5 matching bases. Between the trimmed V and J ends, which lost 3 bases and 2 bases, there was a span of 10 bases. CDR3 size: 14 residues. Germline CDR1 reads SGHTA; CDR2 reads FQGNSA. The CDR3 spells CASSFGPGQETQYF. CDR3 DNA sequence: TGTGCCAGCAGCTTTGGGCCGGGGCAAGAGACCCAGTACTTC.

This sequence joins TRBV5-1 and TRBJ2-1; 12 positions match TRBD1. Germline V gene data show CDR1 as SGHRS and CDR2 as YFSETQ. The CDR3 has 15 residues. J was trimmed by 7 bases and V by 4 bases; bases with no gene match: 6. In DNA, the CDR3 is TGCGCCAGCAGCCCGGGACAGGGGGCAATGAATGAGCAGTTCTTC. As protein: CASSPGQGAMNEQFF.

The chain has TRBV4-3 and TRBJ2-5; perhaps D is TRBD1 or TRBD2 (6 bases each). Trimming took 1 base from V and 5 from J, leaving 11 bases between them. This CDR3 has 14 amino acids. Germline V gene sequence: CDR1 LGHNA, CDR2 YSLEER. The CDR3 here is CASSQATGRETQYF. CDR3 sequence (DNA): TGCGCCAGCAGCCAAGCCACAGGGAGGGAGACCCAGTACTTC.